This TCR beta chain emerged from a study of blood T cell repertoires in COVID-19. On the study more broadly: Collection of acute and convalescent COVID-19 samples took place in the United States, Italy and Spain. T cells, B-cell-depleted T cells, or PBMCs provided the cDNA or gDNA that served as material.

Per germline, CDR1 MNHEY and CDR2 SMNVEV (reference sequence). V lost 7 bases and J lost 11, with 4 bases in between. This CDR3 has 8 residues. Original methodology: Amplifying reference gene primers gave estimates of nucleated cell counts. This table comes from immunoSEQ multiplex PCR, and its TCRdb copy is limited to in-frame clones, with some not included. That table supplies the V and J calls and clone size; D and trimming were determined from the DNA. The table records 150,000 or so clones, 65% to 90% of them present only once. The chain has TRBV27 and TRBJ2-3; D is undetermined. The TCR sequence derives from a man in his sixties with acute or convalescent COVID-19. The sample was peripheral blood. The CDR3 protein is CASTQQYF. CDR3 sequence (DNA): TGTGCCAGCACCCAGCAGTATTTT.